The sequence of this TCR beta chain was determined in a study of brain T cells in children with intractable seizures. Study-wide findings and caveats: Clones missing pre-surgery may reflect undersampling of that blood sample. HCMV serostatus was not known, and viral specificity came from CDR3 similarity only.

On this clone itself: Its antigen is as yet unknown.

Time point of the sample: blood from clinic visit 5 months post-surgery; TSC patient then seizure free. Only cases whose brain tissue showed the highest T cell transcript signatures were sequenced. Patients received at least one anti-epileptic drug before surgery. Using immunoSEQ multiplex PCR, the repertoire was profiled, and TCRdb retains in-frame clones only, with some absent. The sample carries about 340,000 clones, about 93% recorded once. The CDR3 contains 15 residues. From germline, CDR1 is MGHRA and CDR2 YSYEKL. V lost 0 bases and J lost 5, with 11 bases in between. The sample consisted of peripheral blood, taken more than 4 months after surgery. The TCR comes from a boy in the first two years of life with tuberous sclerosis and intractable seizures. The chain links TRBV4-1 to TRBJ2-1; D gene ambiguous. The CDR3 DNA reads TGCGCCAGCAGCCAAGAAGGAGCCCTGAACAATGAGCAGTTCTTC. This gives the protein CASSQEGALNNEQFF.